This T cell receptor (beta chain) was sequenced during a study of shared clonotypes between healthy human individuals. Looking at the study overall: Per donor, CD8 memory used one plate, CD8 naive used two, CD4 memory used three and CD4 naive used three.

In regard to this clone: Its antigen is unknown.

The CDR3 runs to 12 residues. From germline, CDR1 is SQVTM and CDR2 ANQGSEA. The ends were cut back, 8 bases at V and 9 bases at J, with 17 bases in the middle. Clones were sequenced by immunoSEQ multiplex PCR, and TCRdb holds only the in-frame ones, with some missing. The table has around 750,000 clones, less than 85% seen once. Broader study findings: The sharing of 4.5% to 5.5% of naive CD4 clonotypes was seen across a handful of donors. Some clonotypes were shared by all four sorted-subset donors, while others were not shared. The non-shared ones had lower generation probabilities than the shared ones.

The source is a woman in her 30s in good health. The sequenced sample was memory CD4+ T cells sorted from blood. The subset: CD45RA-negative fraction. The chain uses TRBV29-1 and TRBJ2-1; D possibly corresponds to TRBD1 (6 bases). The CDR3 protein is CSIYLQGSEQFF. DNA for the CDR3: TGCAGCATCTACTTACAGGGTTCTGAGCAGTTCTTC.